The source of this T cell receptor (beta chain) is a study of blood T cell repertoires in COVID-19 (dated by TCRdb to between 2020 and 2021). Turning to the overall study: The collaborator samples originated in the United States, Italy and Spain and spanned the acute and convalescent phases of COVID-19. The material from the prospective study consisted of cDNA or gDNA derived from T cells, B-cell-depleted T cells, or PBMCs. Deeply sampled blood TCRbeta repertoires from subjects exposed to, actively infected with, or recovered from COVID-19 were included in the dataset. A freely available public database, intended as a resource for researchers studying the immune response to SARS-CoV-2, is where the repertoires were released. The samples were drawn from two sources: the first 160 participants of the ongoing ImmuneRACE study, and 1,000 to 1,500 subjects contributed by 6 global collaborators. The sample metadata nearly always contained a de-identified subject ID, COVID-19 status, age in years and sex. Where available, HLA class I and class II types were taken from metadata supplied by the sample provider and were not determined by assay-based typing.

Comment on this clone: Its specific antigen is unknown. No much larger clonotype is one base removed from it; base qualities were not supplied.

General conclusions and limits of the study: The quantity of clinical and demographic metadata differed by source and by participant and was supplied without curation.

TCRbeta CDR3 regions were amplified from genomic DNA using the immunoSEQ Assay, a bias-controlled multiplex PCR. The authors' analysis ran thus. Within the assay, amplification of reference gene primers was used to estimate how many nucleated cells each sample contained. To quantify the absolute abundance of each unique TCRbeta CDR3 rearrangement, sequence reads were collapsed and filtered. For each sample, productive Simpson clonality was calculated by taking the square root of Simpson's diversity index across productive rearrangements. The immuneACCESS repertoire file appears here via TCRdb, limited to in-frame rearrangements. These files lack a portion of the clones; in checked studies, under half of the deficit traces to unresolved V genes, and the cause of the others is not known. The V and J calls and the clone size are those of that table, but D and trimming were determined from the DNA. The sample table shows 140,000 to 150,000 clones, and roughly 90% are seen once. The ten most abundant clones make up 0.95% to 1.5% of the sample.

CDR1 MNHNS and CDR2 SASEGT were looked up in the germline V gene. From the cysteine through the phenylalanine, the CDR3 covers 13 amino acids. Only the CDR3 DNA is retained, 39 bases long and in frame from the first base. V and J are truncated by 6 bases and 1 base respectively, leaving an intervening sequence of 9 bases. Participants in the prospective study were aged roughly 18 to 89 years, lived in 20 to 30 United States geographic areas, and enrolled through a virtual design. In the prospective study, cohorts were assigned on the basis of participant-reported clinical history obtained from a screening survey and a study questionnaire. In the prospective study, mobile phlebotomists collected whole blood, serum and a nasopharyngeal or oropharyngeal swab from each participant. Participants in the prospective study had the option to provide additional blood draws and questionnaires over an approximately 2-month period. Before DNA extraction, prospective study blood samples were shipped either frozen or at room temperature.

The sample comprised PBMCs or T cells enriched from blood (not recorded which). Rearrangement joined TRBV6-1 to TRBJ2-5; a tentative D match to TRBD2 spans 6 bases. The TCR comes from a young woman with acute COVID-19. The CDR3 sequence is CASRGTAQETQYF. The DNA is TGTGCCAGCAGGGGGACTGCCCAAGAGACCCAGTACTTC.